This TCR beta chain was identified in a study of T-cell reconstitution after alpha-beta-depleted transplantation in children. This clonotype showed up many times. Its cognate antigen is unknown. The TCRbeta library was prepared with unique molecular identifiers. In TCRdb, the PCR reads were re-called with MiXCR into one record per CDR3 protein. Found here are about 110,000 distinct CDR3 sequences, almost 6.5% of them singletons; the top ten hold around 23%. Study-wide results and limits: T-cell counts and diversity at one year following transplant were attributed mainly to newly produced T cells.

The V gene's germline CDR1 is MGHRA and CDR2 YSYEKL. Between the trimmed V and J ends, which lost 3 bases and 6 bases, there was a span of 15 bases. This CDR3 contains 14 residues. This receptor was identified in a male patient between 2 and 9 years old who had a stem cell transplant for acute lymphoblastic leukemia, so the T cells may come from the graft donor. The input for sequencing was PBMCs, mostly from graft donor cells, taken 360 days after TCRalphabeta/CD19-depleted stem cell transplant. V is TRBV4-1 and J is TRBJ2-7; weak D call: TRBD1 (6 bases). CDR3 residues: CASSQTFRGLEQYF. CDR3 DNA sequence: TGCGCCAGCAGCCAGACCTTCAGGGGTCTCGAGCAGTACTTC.